A single sample is the source of the 22 T cell receptor beta chains below, sequenced in a study of OX40 agonist ivuxolimab in advanced cancers. Sequenced by immunoSEQ multiplex PCR; TCRdb stores in-frame clones only, minus some. The sample shows more than 85,000 clones, 75% to 95% of them seen only once. The sequencing here drew on CD4+ or CD8+ T cells sorted from blood, taken in a trial of the OX40 agonist ivuxolimab. These receptor sequences come from an adult with an advanced solid tumor such as melanoma, head and neck, liver or kidney cancer.

The chain employs TRBV28 and TRBJ2-6, with D unclear. Germline assignment: CDR1 MDHEN and CDR2 SYDVKM. V gave up 3 bases and J gave up 0 bases, with 6 bases separating them. This CDR3 region has 15 residues. For the CDR3, the DNA is TGTGCCAGCAGTTTTTACAGCTCTGGGGCCAACGTCCTGACTTTC. It translates to CASSFYSSGANVLTF.

The CDR3 DNA follows: TGTGCCAGCAAACTGACTAGCGGGAGGTACGATGAGCAGTTCTTC. Its protein is CASKLTSGRYDEQFF. V is TRBV2 and J is TRBJ2-1; 13 bases line up with TRBD2. V lost 7 bases, J lost 8 bases, and 8 bases stayed unmatched. The germline V gene has CDR1 SNHLY and CDR2 FYNNEI. The CDR3 spans 15 residues.

The chain joins TRBV4-2 to TRBJ1-5; 7 positions agree with TRBD1. Germline trimming cut 2 bases from V and 1 base from J; bases unmatched to any gene: 2. CDR1 and CDR2 from the germline V gene are LGHNA and YNFKEQ. CDR3 length: 15 residues. The DNA for the CDR3 is TGTGCCAGCAGCCAACAGGGGGAGAGCAATCAGCCCCAGCATTTT. It codes for CASSQQGESNQPQHF.

The J gene is TRBJ1-1, the V gene TRBV6-6, with D perhaps matching TRBD1 (6 bases). Germline values: CDR1 MNHNY, CDR2 SVGAGI (reference sequence). The CDR3 sequence is 15 residues long. V dropped 0 bases and J dropped 4 bases, with 12 bases sitting between them. The CDR3 coding sequence is TGTGCCAGCAGTTACTCCGGGGGGCAGGGCACTGAAGCTTTCTTT. The encoded protein is CASSYSGGQGTEAFF.

The rearrangement uses TRBV14 and TRBJ2-7; 9 bases agree with TRBD2. CDR3 size: 14 residues. V shed 4 bases, J shed 6 bases, and the junction held 7 bases outside the gene matches. The germline V gene encodes CDR1 SGHDN and CDR2 FVKESK. The CDR3 nucleotides read TGTGCCAGCAGCCGAAATAGCGGGAGATTCGAGCAGTACTTC. Protein: CASSRNSGRFEQYF.

Note on this clone: One end of the junction does not line up with germline, which may come from a read error. V is TRBV11-2 and J is TRBJ1-3; D uncertain. CDR3 length: 11 residues. Germline lookup yields CDR1 SGHAT and CDR2 FQNNGV. The CDR3 DNA is TGTGCCAGCAGCTCGGGATGGACGCCAAACTTT. Translated, it gives CASSSGWTPNF.

The chain combines TRBV28 with TRBJ2-1; 8 nucleotides agree with TRBD2. Germline V lookup: CDR1 MDHEN, CDR2 SYDVKM. The CDR3 has 14 amino acids. V lost 8 bases, J lost 7 bases, and 10 bases stayed unmatched. The CDR3 DNA reads TGTGCCAGCTGCCGGGGGGGGAGCGGAAATGAGCAGTTCTTC. The encoded protein is CASCRGGSGNEQFF.

The chain is built from TRBV5-4 and TRBJ1-2; tentatively, D is TRBD1 (5 bases). V gave up 0 bases and J gave up 7 bases, with 19 bases separating them. The germline gives CDR1 SGHNT, CDR2 YYREEE (reference sequence). This CDR3 has 16 residues. The CDR3 nucleotides read TGTGCCAGCAGCTTGGTTCGGGACTTTCCCGAGGGTGGCTACACCTTC. Protein sequence: CASSLVRDFPEGGYTF. The whole variable domain, filled in from reference TRBV5-4 and TRBJ1-2, reads ETGVTQSPTHLIKTRGQQVTLRCSSQSGHNTVSWYQQALGQGPQFIFQYYREEENGRGNFPPRFSGLQFPNYSSELNVNALELDDSALYLCASSLVRDFPEGGYTFGSGTRLTVV.

This chain joins TRBV7-2 and TRBJ2-2; unclear D gene. The CDR3 extends over 12 amino acids. The germline V gene encodes CDR1 SGHTA and CDR2 FQGNSA. V lost 8 bases to trimming and J lost 1 base, with 5 bases between them. CDR3 loop: CASGQNTGELFF. CDR3 sequence (DNA): TGTGCCAGCGGGCAGAACACCGGGGAGCTGTTTTTT.

This chain links TRBV5-1 with TRBJ1-1; D not resolved. V dropped 5 bases and J dropped 5 bases, with 19 bases sitting between them. The germline CDR1 and CDR2 sequences are SGHRS and YFSETQ. The CDR3 spans 15 residues. The DNA for the CDR3 is TGCGCCAGCAGACCCTTGGGTGGGTCGTGGACTGAAGCTTTCTTT. Its translation: CASRPLGGSWTEAFF.

V and J are TRBV6-5 and TRBJ1-2; 7 bases fit TRBD1. CDR1 and CDR2 from the germline V gene are MNHEY and SVGAGI. CDR3 size: 13 residues. Losses at the gene ends were 6 bases for V and 8 bases for J; bases not matched to a gene: 9. CDR3 in DNA: TGTGCCAGCAGAGTACGACAGGGCGGAGGCTACACCTTC. Translated, it gives CASRVRQGGGYTF.

This clone was counted a single time. The chain employs TRBV6-5 and TRBJ1-1; TRBD1 might be the D (5 bases). Trimming removed 0 bases from V and 4 bases from J, with 12 bases in between. Looked up from germline, CDR1 is MNHEY and CDR2 is SVGAGI. The CDR3 is 15 amino acids. As DNA, the CDR3 is TGTGCCAGCAGTTACTCAGGACGGGGGGGCACTGAAGCTTTCTTT. It translates to CASSYSGRGGTEAFF.

The J gene is TRBJ2-5, the V gene TRBV5-5; possibly TRBD2 for D (5 bases). The CDR3 has 16 amino acids. Germline V CDR1 and CDR2: SGHKS, YYEKEE (reference sequence). Trimming took 2 bases from V and 2 from J, leaving 16 bases between them. CDR3 sequence (DNA): TGTGCCAGCAGCTTTGGTAGCGCCTCCTTTCAAGAGACCCAGTACTTC. It yields the protein CASSFGSASFQETQYF.

The chain couples TRBV5-1 to TRBJ2-1; the D gene could be TRBD1 or TRBD2 (5 bases each). Germline V gives CDR1 SGHRS, CDR2 YFSETQ. This CDR3 is 16 amino acids long. V lost 6 bases and J lost 6, with 22 bases in between. The CDR3 spells CASMSSGGRRANEQFF. The DNA of the CDR3 is TGCGCCAGCATGTCCTCTGGGGGAAGGCGGGCCAATGAGCAGTTCTTC. Variable domain in full (rest from reference TRBV5-1 and TRBJ2-1): KAGVTQTPRYLIKTRGQQVTLSCSPISGHRSVSWYQQTPGQGLQFLFEYFSETQRNKGNFPGRFSGRQFSNSRSEMNVSTLELGDSALYLCASMSSGGRRANEQFFGPGTRLTVL.

This chain connects TRBV19 to TRBJ2-3; 8 bases are a match to TRBD1. V gave up 7 bases and J gave up 1 base; unmatched junction bases: 7. Germline CDR1 and CDR2: LNHDA and SQIVND (reference sequence). The CDR3 has 15 amino acids. The CDR3 DNA follows: TGTGCCAGTACCCAGGGGGCATACGGCACAGATACGCAGTATTTT. It yields the protein CASTQGAYGTDTQYF. Using reference TRBV19 and TRBJ2-3 for the parts outside the CDR3, the full variable domain is DGGITQSPKYLFRKEGQNVTLSCEQNLNHDAMYWYRQDPGQGLRLIYYSQIVNDFQKGDIAEGYSVSREKKESFPLTVTSAQKNPTAFYLCASTQGAYGTDTQYFGPGTRLTVL.

The chain links TRBV10-3 to TRBJ2-3; 8 bases line up with TRBD2. The CDR3 length is 13 residues. Germline V gene sequence: CDR1 ENHRY, CDR2 SYGVKD. V lost 7 bases, J lost 7 bases, and 7 bases stayed unmatched. The CDR3 spells CAINGKREHTQYF. CDR3 sequence (DNA): TGTGCCATCAACGGGAAGCGGGAGCATACGCAGTATTTT.

The chain recombines TRBV5-3 with TRBJ1-3; D is unclear. TRBV5-3 is identified as an open reading frame with a role that is uncertain. The CDR3 is 18 amino acids. The V and J ends lost 0 bases and 0 bases respectively, with 16 bases between them. In DNA, the CDR3 is TGTGCCAGAAGCTTGGGGGAGGTTAACTTATCCTCTGGAAACACCATATATTTT. Translation gives CARSLGEVNLSSGNTIYF.

J is TRBJ1-1 and V is TRBV30, with TRBD1 matching 7 bases. The V gene's germline CDR1 is GTSNPN and CDR2 SVGIG (reference sequence). The CDR3 extends over 16 amino acids. J lost 1 base, V lost 8 bases, and 16 bases had no gene match. This CDR3 reads CAVTGDLKSTNTEAFF. CDR3 sequence (DNA): TGTGCCGTCACAGGGGACCTGAAGTCCACGAACACTGAAGCTTTCTTT.

The rearrangement links TRBV6-5 to TRBJ1-5; D remains unclear. CDR3 length: 11 residues. V dropped 5 bases and J dropped 5 bases, with 4 bases sitting between them. In germline, CDR1 is MNHEY, CDR2 SVGAGI. CDR3 bases: TGTGCCAGCAGTGAGGATCAGCCCCAGCATTTT. Its translation is CASSEDQPQHF.

As DNA, the CDR3 is TGTGCCAGCAGTTTATCTCGCAGGGACGCAGATACGCAGTATTTT. As protein: CASSLSRRDADTQYF. The V and J genes are TRBV27 and TRBJ2-3; the D gene could be TRBD1 or TRBD2 (5 bases each). There are 15 residues in the CDR3. Per the germline V gene, CDR1 is MNHEY and CDR2 is SMNVEV (reference sequence). V dropped 0 bases and J dropped 4 bases, with 11 bases sitting between them.

The chain employs TRBV7-2 and TRBJ2-1; TRBD2 might be the D (6 bases). V lost 5 bases, J lost 8 bases, and 19 bases lay in between. The CDR3 has 15 residues. Per the germline V gene, CDR1 is SGHTA and CDR2 is FQGNSA. The CDR3 coding sequence is TGTGCCAGCAGCCCCAGAATCGGGCCGGGGGATGAGCAGTTCTTC. Translation gives CASSPRIGPGDEQFF.

V is TRBV6-6 and J is TRBJ1-1; D is unclear. V was shortened by 8 bases and J by 10 bases, with 17 bases between the two germline ends. Germline CDR1 reads MNHNY; CDR2 reads SVGAGI (reference sequence). The CDR3 consists of 12 residues. CDR3 in amino acids: CASLGSGSGAFF. The CDR3 DNA follows: TGTGCCAGCCTAGGCTCCGGCAGCGGAGCTTTCTTT.